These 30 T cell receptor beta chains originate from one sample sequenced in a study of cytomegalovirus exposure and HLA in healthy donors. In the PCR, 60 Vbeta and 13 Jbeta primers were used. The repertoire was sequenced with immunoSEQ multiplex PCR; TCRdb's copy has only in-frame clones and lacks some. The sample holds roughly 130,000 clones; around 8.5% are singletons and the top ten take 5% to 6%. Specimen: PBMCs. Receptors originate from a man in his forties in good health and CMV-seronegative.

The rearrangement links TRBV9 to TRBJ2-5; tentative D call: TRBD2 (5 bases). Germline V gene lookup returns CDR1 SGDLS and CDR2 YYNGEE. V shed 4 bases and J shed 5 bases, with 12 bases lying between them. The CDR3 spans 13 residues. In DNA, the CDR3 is TGTGCCAGCAGCCCCCGCCCGGGGGAGACCCAGTACTTC. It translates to CASSPRPGETQYF.

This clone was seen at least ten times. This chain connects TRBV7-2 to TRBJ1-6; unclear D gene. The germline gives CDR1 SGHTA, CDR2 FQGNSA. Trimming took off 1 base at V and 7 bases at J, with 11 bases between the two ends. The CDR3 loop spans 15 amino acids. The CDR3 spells CASSLDEQRNSPLHF. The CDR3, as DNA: TGTGCCAGCAGCTTAGATGAACAGAGAAATTCACCCCTCCACTTT.

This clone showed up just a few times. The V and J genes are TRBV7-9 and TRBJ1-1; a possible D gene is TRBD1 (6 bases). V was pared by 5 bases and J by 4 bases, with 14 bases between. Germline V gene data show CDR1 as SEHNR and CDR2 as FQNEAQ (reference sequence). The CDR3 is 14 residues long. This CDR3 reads CASSPTDRLTEAFF. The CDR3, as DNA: TGTGCCAGCAGCCCCACTGACAGGCTCACTGAAGCTTTCTTT.

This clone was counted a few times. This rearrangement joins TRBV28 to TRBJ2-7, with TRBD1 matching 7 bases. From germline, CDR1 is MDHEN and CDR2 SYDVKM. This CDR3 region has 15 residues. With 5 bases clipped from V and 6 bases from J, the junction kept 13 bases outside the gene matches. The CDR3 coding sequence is TGTGCCAGCAGTCGACGACAGGGTACCTACTCCGAGCAGTACTTC. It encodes CASSRRQGTYSEQYF.

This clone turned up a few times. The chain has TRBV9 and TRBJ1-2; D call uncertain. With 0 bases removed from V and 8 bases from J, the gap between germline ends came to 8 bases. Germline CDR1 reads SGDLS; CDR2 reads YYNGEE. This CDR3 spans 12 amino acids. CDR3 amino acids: CASSVGSGGYTF. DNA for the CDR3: TGTGCCAGCAGCGTAGGGAGTGGAGGCTACACCTTC.

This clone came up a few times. CDR3 protein: CASSSLGSGGAETQYF. For the CDR3, the DNA is TGTGCCAGCAGCTCCCTGGGTAGCGGGGGGGCGGAGACGCAGTATTTT. V usage is TRBV7-2 and J usage is TRBJ2-3; 11 bases are a match to TRBD2. Germline assignment: CDR1 SGHTA and CDR2 FQGNSA. CDR3 size: 16 residues. V lost 4 bases, J lost 9 bases, and 12 bases stayed unmatched.

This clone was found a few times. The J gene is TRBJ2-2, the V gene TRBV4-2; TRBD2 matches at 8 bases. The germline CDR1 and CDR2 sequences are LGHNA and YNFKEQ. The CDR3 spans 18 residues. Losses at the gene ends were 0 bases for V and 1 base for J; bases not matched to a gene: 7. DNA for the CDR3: TGTGCCAGCAGCCAAGATAACCGGGGGGGCATGAACACCGGGGAGCTGTTTTTT. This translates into CASSQDNRGGMNTGELFF.

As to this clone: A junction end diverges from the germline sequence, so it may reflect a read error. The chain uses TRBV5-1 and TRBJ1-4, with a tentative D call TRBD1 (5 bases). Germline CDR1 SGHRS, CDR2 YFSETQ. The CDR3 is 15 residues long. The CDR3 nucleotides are TGTGCCAGCAGCTTATACGCAGGGTGGAATGAAAAACTGTTTTTT. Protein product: CASSLYAGWNEKLFF.

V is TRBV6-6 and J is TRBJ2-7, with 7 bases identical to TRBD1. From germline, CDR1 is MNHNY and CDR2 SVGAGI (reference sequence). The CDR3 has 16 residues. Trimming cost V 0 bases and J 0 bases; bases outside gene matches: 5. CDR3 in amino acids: CASSYSTTGASYEQYF. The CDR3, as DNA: TGTGCCAGCAGTTACTCGACTACAGGGGCCTCCTACGAGCAGTACTTC.

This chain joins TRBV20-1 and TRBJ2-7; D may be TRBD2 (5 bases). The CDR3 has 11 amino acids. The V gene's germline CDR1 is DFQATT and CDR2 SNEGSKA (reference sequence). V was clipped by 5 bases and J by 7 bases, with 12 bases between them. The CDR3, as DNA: TGCAGTGCTCTTTTCGGGGTTGAGCAGTACTTC. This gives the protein CSALFGVEQYF.

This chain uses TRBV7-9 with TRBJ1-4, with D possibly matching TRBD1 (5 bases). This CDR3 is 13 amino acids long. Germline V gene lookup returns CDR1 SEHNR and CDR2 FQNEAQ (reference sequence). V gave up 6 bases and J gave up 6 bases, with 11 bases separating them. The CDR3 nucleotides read TGTGCCAGCAGGGCAGGGTCCTATGAAAAACTGTTTTTT. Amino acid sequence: CASRAGSYEKLFF.

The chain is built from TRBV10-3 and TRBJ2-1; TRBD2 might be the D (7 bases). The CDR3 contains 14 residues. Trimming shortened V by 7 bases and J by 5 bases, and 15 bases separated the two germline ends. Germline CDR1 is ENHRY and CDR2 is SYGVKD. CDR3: CAIMNGGPNNEQFF. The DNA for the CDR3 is TGTGCCATCATGAACGGGGGGCCTAACAATGAGCAGTTCTTC.

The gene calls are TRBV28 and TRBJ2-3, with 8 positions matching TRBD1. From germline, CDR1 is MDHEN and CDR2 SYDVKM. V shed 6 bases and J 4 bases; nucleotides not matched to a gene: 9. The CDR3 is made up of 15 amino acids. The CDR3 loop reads CASSPDRGWADTQYF. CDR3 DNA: TGTGCCAGCAGCCCAGACAGGGGTTGGGCAGATACGCAGTATTTT.

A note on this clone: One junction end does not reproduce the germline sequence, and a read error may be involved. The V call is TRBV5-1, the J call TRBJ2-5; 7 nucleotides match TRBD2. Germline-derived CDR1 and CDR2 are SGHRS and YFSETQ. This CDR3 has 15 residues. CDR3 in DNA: TGCGCCAGCAGCTTGAATGTAGCGGGCCAAGAGGCCCAGTACTTC. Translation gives CASSLNVAGQEAQYF. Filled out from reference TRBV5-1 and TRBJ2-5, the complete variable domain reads KAGVTQTPRYLIKTRGQQVTLSCSPISGHRSVSWYQQTPGQGLQFLFEYFSETQRNKGNFPGRFSGRQFSNSRSEMNVSTLELGDSALYLCASSLNVAGQEAQYFGPGTRLLVL.

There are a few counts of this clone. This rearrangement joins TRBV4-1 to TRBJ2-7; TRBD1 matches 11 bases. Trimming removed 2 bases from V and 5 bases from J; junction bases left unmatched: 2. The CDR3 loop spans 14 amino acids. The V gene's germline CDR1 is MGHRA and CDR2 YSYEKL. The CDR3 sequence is CASSQRTGGNEQYF. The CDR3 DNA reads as TGCGCCAGCAGCCAACGGACAGGGGGCAACGAGCAGTACTTC.

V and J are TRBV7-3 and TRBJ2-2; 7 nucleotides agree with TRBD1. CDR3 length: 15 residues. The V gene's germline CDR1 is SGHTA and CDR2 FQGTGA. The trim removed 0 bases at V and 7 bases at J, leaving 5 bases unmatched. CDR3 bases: TGTGCCAGCAGCTTAACGGCAGGGGGAAACGGGGAGCTGTTTTTT. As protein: CASSLTAGGNGELFF.

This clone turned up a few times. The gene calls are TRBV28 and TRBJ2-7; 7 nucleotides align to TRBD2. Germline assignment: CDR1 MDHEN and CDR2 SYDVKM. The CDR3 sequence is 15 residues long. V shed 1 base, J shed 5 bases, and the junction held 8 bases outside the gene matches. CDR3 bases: TGTGCCAGCAGTTTATTAAGTCGGCGGGGGAACGAGCAGTACTTC. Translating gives CASSLLSRRGNEQYF.

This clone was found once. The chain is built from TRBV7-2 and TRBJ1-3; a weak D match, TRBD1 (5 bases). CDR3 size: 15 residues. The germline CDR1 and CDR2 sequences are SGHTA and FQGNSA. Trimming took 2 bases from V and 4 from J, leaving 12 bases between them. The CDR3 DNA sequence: TGTGCCAGCAGCTTAAAGTCGGGGGACGGAAACACCATATATTTT. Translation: CASSLKSGDGNTIYF.

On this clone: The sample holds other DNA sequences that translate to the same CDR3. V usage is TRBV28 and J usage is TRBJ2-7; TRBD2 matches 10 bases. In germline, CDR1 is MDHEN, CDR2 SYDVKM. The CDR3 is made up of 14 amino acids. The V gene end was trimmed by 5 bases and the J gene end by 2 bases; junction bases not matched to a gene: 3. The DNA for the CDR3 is TGTGCCAGCAGTATAGCGGGGGGCCCCTACGAGCAGTACTTC. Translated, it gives CASSIAGGPYEQYF.

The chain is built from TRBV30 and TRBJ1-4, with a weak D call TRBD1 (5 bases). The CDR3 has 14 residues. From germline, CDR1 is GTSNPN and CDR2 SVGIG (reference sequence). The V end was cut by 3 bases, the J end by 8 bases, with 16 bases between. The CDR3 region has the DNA TGTGCCTGGAGCGGGGGGGGTCCGGGGGAAAAACTGTTTTTT. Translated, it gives CAWSGGGPGEKLFF.

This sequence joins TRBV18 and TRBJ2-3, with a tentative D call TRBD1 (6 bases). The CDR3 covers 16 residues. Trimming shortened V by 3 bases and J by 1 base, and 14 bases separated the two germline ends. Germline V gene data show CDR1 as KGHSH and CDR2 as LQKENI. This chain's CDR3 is CASSPNPGQRTDTQYF. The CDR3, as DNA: TGTGCCAGCTCACCTAACCCGGGACAACGCACAGATACGCAGTATTTT.

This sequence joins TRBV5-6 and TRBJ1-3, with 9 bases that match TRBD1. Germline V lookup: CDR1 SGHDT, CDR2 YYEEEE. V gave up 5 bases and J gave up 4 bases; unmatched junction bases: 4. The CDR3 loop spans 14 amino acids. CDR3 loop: CASSRTGAGNTIYF. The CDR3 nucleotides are TGTGCCAGCAGTAGGACAGGGGCAGGAAACACCATATATTTT.

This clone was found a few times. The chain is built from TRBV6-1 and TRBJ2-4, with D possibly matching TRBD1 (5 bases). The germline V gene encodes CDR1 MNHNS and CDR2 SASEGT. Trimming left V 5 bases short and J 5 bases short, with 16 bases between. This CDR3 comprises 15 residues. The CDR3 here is CASSPLLGQENIQYF. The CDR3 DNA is TGTGCCAGCAGTCCACTACTCGGACAAGAAAACATTCAGTACTTC.

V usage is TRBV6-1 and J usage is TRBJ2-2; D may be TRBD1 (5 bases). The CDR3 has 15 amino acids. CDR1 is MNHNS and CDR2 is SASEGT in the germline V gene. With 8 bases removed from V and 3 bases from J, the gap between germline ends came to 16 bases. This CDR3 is CASVYRPGYTGELFF. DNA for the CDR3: TGTGCCAGCGTATACAGGCCCGGGTACACCGGGGAGCTGTTTTTT.

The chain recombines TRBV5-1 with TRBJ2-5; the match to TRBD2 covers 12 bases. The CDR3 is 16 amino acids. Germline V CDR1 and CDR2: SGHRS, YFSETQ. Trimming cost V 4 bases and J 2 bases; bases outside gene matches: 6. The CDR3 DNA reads TGCGCCAGCAGCCCGGCTAGCGGGGGGGGACAAGAGACCCAGTACTTC. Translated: CASSPASGGGQETQYF.

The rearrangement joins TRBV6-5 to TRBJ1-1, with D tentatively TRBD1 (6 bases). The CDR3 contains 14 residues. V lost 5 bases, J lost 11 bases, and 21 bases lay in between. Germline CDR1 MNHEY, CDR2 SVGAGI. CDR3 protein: CASSTGQTPAWAFF. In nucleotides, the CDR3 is TGTGCCAGCAGTACTGGACAGACTCCGGCGTGGGCTTTCTTT.

The CDR3 coding sequence is TGTGCCAGCAGCGGACTGACAGGGAGGTCGTTCTATGGCTACACCTTC. Translated, it gives CASSGLTGRSFYGYTF. The chain uses TRBV5-6 and TRBJ1-2, with TRBD1 identical over 7 bases. V lost 4 bases and J lost 4; bases outside the gene matches: 13. CDR3 length: 16 amino acids. Germline lookup yields CDR1 SGHDT and CDR2 YYEEEE. The variable domain in full, with the rest retrieved from reference TRBV5-6 and TRBJ1-2, is DAGVTQSPTHLIKTRGQQVTLRCSPKSGHDTVSWYQQALGQGPQFIFQYYEEEERQRGNFPDRFSGHQFPNYSSELNVNALLLGDSALYLCASSGLTGRSFYGYTFGSGTRLTVV.

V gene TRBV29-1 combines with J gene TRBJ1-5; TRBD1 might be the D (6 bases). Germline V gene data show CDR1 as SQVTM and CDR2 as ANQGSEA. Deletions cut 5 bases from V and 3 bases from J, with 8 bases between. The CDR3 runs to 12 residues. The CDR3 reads CSVRQDNQPQHF. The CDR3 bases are TGCAGCGTTCGACAGGACAATCAGCCCCAGCATTTT.

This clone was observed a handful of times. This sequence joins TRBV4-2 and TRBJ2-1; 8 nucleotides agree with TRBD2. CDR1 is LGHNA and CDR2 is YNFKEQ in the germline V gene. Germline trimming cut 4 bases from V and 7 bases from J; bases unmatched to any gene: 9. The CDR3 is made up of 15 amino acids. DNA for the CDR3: TGTGCCAGCAGCCCCGGGGGGGCCGGGGATAATGAGCAGTTCTTC. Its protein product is CASSPGGAGDNEQFF.

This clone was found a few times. The CDR3 here is CASSRDRGQDTIYF. The CDR3 nucleotides are TGTGCCAGTAGTCGGGACAGGGGGCAAGACACCATATATTTT. This chain uses TRBV19 with TRBJ1-3; 12 bases match TRBD1. The CDR3 is 14 amino acids. Germline values: CDR1 LNHDA, CDR2 SQIVND (reference sequence). The ends lost 5 bases at V and 8 bases at J; junction bases unmatched: 4.